A single sample is the source of the 19 T cell receptor beta chains below, sequenced in a study of blood T cells in healthy people across ages. Sample-barcoded 5' priming and a J-beta primer mix drove a second PCR of about 6 to 12 cycles. TCRdb re-derived calls from the 5' RACE reads in MiXCR, one entry per CDR3 protein. The sample holds some 550,000 distinct CDR3 sequences, about 45% seen once. Sequenced: blood. The receptors originated from an elderly man in good health.

The J gene is TRBJ2-4, the V gene TRBV7-3; no definite D call. The last part of the DNA fits TRBJ2-7 better; the J call may be wrong. The CDR3 is 13 residues long. Germline assignment: CDR1 SGHTA and CDR2 FQGTGA. The CDR3 coding sequence is TGTGCCAGCAGCCCCTCTTATGCTTACGAGCAGTACTTC. Translation: CASSPSYAYEQYF.

The rearrangement uses TRBV7-9 and TRBJ2-7, with a weak D call TRBD2 (6 bases). Trimming pared 4 bases from V and 6 bases from J, leaving 10 bases between. This CDR3 contains 12 residues. The germline gives CDR1 SEHNR, CDR2 FQNEAQ (reference sequence). The chain's CDR3 is CASSSGLREQYF. In nucleotides, the CDR3 is TGTGCCAGCAGCTCGGGACTTCGCGAGCAGTACTTC.

This clonotype was detected a few times. The V and J genes are TRBV6-2 or TRBV6-3 and TRBJ2-3; 8 nucleotides line up with TRBD2. Trimming cost V 5 bases and J 5 bases; bases outside gene matches: 6. This CDR3 region has 14 residues. The germline gives CDR1 MNHEY, CDR2 SVGEGT. CDR3 amino acids: CASSLGGAVDTQYF. The CDR3, as DNA: TGTGCCAGCAGTCTCGGGGGGGCAGTAGATACGCAGTATTTT.

The table lists this clonotype with a few counts. The chain joins TRBV20-1 to TRBJ1-4; D is ambiguous. The germline V gene encodes CDR1 DFQATT and CDR2 SNEGSKA (reference sequence). Trimming cost V 6 bases and J 8 bases, with 22 bases left between them. The CDR3 contains 15 residues. CDR3 in amino acids: CSARDQDRWGEKLFF. The CDR3 DNA reads as TGCAGTGCACGCGACCAGGACCGTTGGGGAGAAAAACTGTTTTTT.

The chain joins TRBV7-9 to TRBJ1-2, with D possibly matching TRBD1 (5 bases). Trimming shortened V by 2 bases and J by 8 bases, and 12 bases separated the two germline ends. The CDR3 is 13 amino acids. Per the germline V gene, CDR1 is SEHNR and CDR2 is FQNEAQ (reference sequence). The CDR3 region is CASSLQGRGGYTF. The CDR3 coding sequence is TGTGCCAGCAGCTTACAGGGTCGCGGCGGCTACACCTTC.

This clonotype was seen at least ten times. The chain recombines TRBV6-5 with TRBJ2-1, with 10 nucleotides matching TRBD2. Per the germline V gene, CDR1 is MNHEY and CDR2 is SVGAGI. The CDR3 has 15 amino acids. The V segment lost 8 bases and the J segment 2 bases; nucleotides outside the gene matches: 6. CDR3 loop: CASHPLAGAYNEQFF. As DNA, the CDR3 is TGTGCCAGCCACCCCCTAGCGGGAGCCTACAATGAGCAGTTCTTC.

This clonotype was seen more than once but under ten times. The V and J genes are TRBV3-1 and TRBJ2-7; maybe TRBD1 (5 bases). V dropped 0 bases and J dropped 4 bases, with 10 bases sitting between them. The CDR3 runs to 14 residues. Germline values: CDR1 LGHDT, CDR2 YNNKEL (reference sequence). This CDR3 reads CASSQDSGRYEQYF. As DNA, the CDR3 is TGTGCCAGCAGCCAAGACTCAGGGCGGTACGAGCAGTACTTC.

This chain links TRBV20-1 with TRBJ2-3; D possibly matches TRBD1 or TRBD2 (5 bases each). This CDR3 is 13 amino acids long. Germline V gives CDR1 DFQATT, CDR2 SNEGSKA (reference sequence). The DNA of the CDR3 is TGCGGCGCCAGTAGGGACCCCGGAGATACGCAGTATTTT. It encodes CGASRDPGDTQYF.

This clonotype was counted only a few times. The chain is built from TRBV29-1 and TRBJ2-1, with a possible D match to TRBD2 (5 bases). Trimming cost V 6 bases and J 9 bases, with 12 bases left between them. The CDR3 loop spans 11 amino acids. The germline CDR1 and CDR2 sequences are SQVTM and ANQGSEA. Here the CDR3 DNA reads TGCAGCGTCGCCTCAAGCGGTGAGCAGTTCTTC. Encoded protein: CSVASSGEQFF.

The V call is TRBV29-1, the J call TRBJ1-2; unclear D gene. Germline V gene lookup returns CDR1 SQVTM and CDR2 ANQGSEA. The V end was cut by 3 bases, the J end by 4 bases, with 3 bases between. The CDR3 has 10 residues. CDR3 sequence reads: CSVETYGYTF. CDR3 bases: TGCAGCGTTGAGACCTATGGCTACACCTTC. Based on the CDR3 plus reference TRBV29-1 and TRBJ1-2, the full variable domain is SAVISQKPSRDICQRGTSLTIQCQVDSQVTMMFWYRQQPGQSLTLIATANQGSEATYESGFVIDKFPISRPNLTFSTLTVSNMSPEDSSIYLCSVETYGYTFGSGTRLTVV.

This rearrangement joins TRBV20-1 to TRBJ1-5; D ambiguous. The V and J ends lost 0 bases and 6 bases respectively, with 15 bases between them. This CDR3 comprises 15 residues. From germline, CDR1 is DFQATT and CDR2 SNEGSKA (reference sequence). CDR3 residues: CSAREPRASSQPQHF. CDR3 nucleotide sequence: TGCAGTGCTAGAGAGCCCCGGGCCTCGAGTCAGCCCCAGCATTTT.

The chain joins TRBV12-3 or TRBV12-4 to TRBJ1-4; possible D gene TRBD1, 5 bases. Trimming cost V 5 bases and J 0 bases, with 10 bases left between them. The CDR3 contains 15 residues. CDR3 protein: CASSLTGATNEKLFF. CDR3 coding DNA: TGTGCCAGCAGTCTCACAGGTGCAACTAATGAAAAACTGTTTTTT.

The V and J genes are TRBV20-1 and TRBJ2-6; 7 bases fit TRBD1. The ends lost 6 bases at V and 4 bases at J; junction bases unmatched: 6. This CDR3 is built from 14 residues. Germline V lookup: CDR1 DFQATT, CDR2 SNEGSKA (reference sequence). This CDR3 is CSATDRAGANVLTF. CDR3 coding DNA: TGCAGTGCCACCGACAGGGCCGGGGCCAACGTCCTGACTTTC.

The chain has TRBV7-9 and TRBJ1-2; maybe TRBD1 (6 bases). Germline assignment: CDR1 SEHNR and CDR2 FQNEAQ (reference sequence). Trimming took off 2 bases at V and 6 bases at J, with 10 bases between the two ends. The CDR3 has 13 amino acids. The CDR3 DNA is TGTGCCAGCAGCTTACTGGGGGCTGATGGCTACACCTTC. Protein sequence: CASSLLGADGYTF.

CDR3: CASSARQGLQETQYF. CDR3 in DNA: TGTGCCAGCAGCGCCCGGCAGGGGCTTCAAGAGACCCAGTACTTC. V is TRBV2 and J is TRBJ2-5; tentative D call: TRBD1 (6 bases). Between the trimmed V and J ends, which lost 6 bases and 2 bases, there was a span of 16 bases. Germline V lookup: CDR1 SNHLY, CDR2 FYNNEI. The CDR3 is 15 amino acids.

The genes are TRBV20-1 and TRBJ2-5, with a weak D call TRBD2 (6 bases). In germline, CDR1 is DFQATT, CDR2 SNEGSKA (reference sequence). The CDR3 spans 16 residues. Trimming removed 5 bases at V and 5 bases at J, with 24 bases between. CDR3 bases: TGCAGTGCTCCGAGAGTTCAAGCGGGCTCCCGGGAGACCCAGTACTTC. It translates to CSAPRVQAGSRETQYF.

This chain uses TRBV7-9 with TRBJ1-2; D is uncertain. Germline V gives CDR1 SEHNR, CDR2 FQNEAQ (reference sequence). CDR3 length: 14 amino acids. Trimming pared 5 bases from V and 4 bases from J, leaving 14 bases between. CDR3 in DNA: TGTGCCAGCAGCCCCGAGGTAGGCGGCTATGGCTACACCTTC. Amino acid sequence: CASSPEVGGYGYTF.

The table lists this clonotype with a few counts. The chain recombines TRBV20-1 with TRBJ2-1; no clear D gene. Trimming took off 4 bases at V and 7 bases at J, with 17 bases between the two ends. CDR1 is DFQATT and CDR2 is SNEGSKA in the germline V gene (reference sequence). This CDR3 spans 14 amino acids. The CDR3 DNA follows: TGCAGTGCTACCGATTTAATAGCCCGGAATGAGCAGTTCTTC. Its protein is CSATDLIARNEQFF.

This chain joins TRBV4-2 and TRBJ1-6; D gene ambiguous. The CDR3 sequence is 15 residues long. Germline loops: CDR1 LGHNA, CDR2 YNFKEQ. Trimming took off 4 bases at V and 7 bases at J, with 14 bases between the two ends. The CDR3 region has the DNA TGTGCCAGCAGCCCAGATTCCGCAGGAAATTCACCCCTCCACTTT. Its translation: CASSPDSAGNSPLHF.